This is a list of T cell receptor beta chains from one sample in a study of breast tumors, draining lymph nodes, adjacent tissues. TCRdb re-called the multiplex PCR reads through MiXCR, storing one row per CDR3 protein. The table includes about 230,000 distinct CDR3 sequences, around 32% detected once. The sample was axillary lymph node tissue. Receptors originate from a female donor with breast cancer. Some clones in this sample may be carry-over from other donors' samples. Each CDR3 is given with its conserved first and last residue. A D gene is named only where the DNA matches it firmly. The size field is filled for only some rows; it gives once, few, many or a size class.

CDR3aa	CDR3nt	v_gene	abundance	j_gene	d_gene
CASSQVQQETQYF	TGTGCCAGCAGCCAAGTACAGCAAGAGACCCAGTACTTC	TRBV3-1	many	TRBJ2-5	.
CASSLKTGSTGELFF	TGTGCCAGCAGCTTAAAGACAGGGAGCACCGGGGAGCTGTTTTTT	TRBV2	.	TRBJ2-2	TRBD1
CASSTTGAGNTF	TGTGCCAGTAGTACGACAGGGGCTGGAAACACCTTC	TRBV19	once	TRBJ1-2	TRBD1
CASSLDNNQPQHF	TGCGCCAGCAGCTTGGATAACAATCAGCCCCAGCATTTT	TRBV5-1	many	TRBJ1-5	.
CASTLAGGLSEQFF	TGCGCCAGCACACTAGCGGGAGGGCTGTCTGAGCAGTTCTTC	TRBV5-1	many	TRBJ2-1	TRBD2
CASSFGGSGRRNEQFF	TGCGCCAGCAGCTTTGGGGGCAGCGGGAGGAGAAATGAGCAGTTCTTC	TRBV5-1	many	TRBJ2-1	TRBD2
CASSIESGSGANVLTF	TGTGCCAGTAGTATAGAGTCCGGCTCTGGGGCCAACGTCCTGACTTTC	TRBV19	few	TRBJ2-6	.
CAICSLAGYETQYF	TGTGCCATCTGCAGTCTAGCGGGCTATGAGACCCAGTACTTC	TRBV10-3	.	TRBJ2-5	TRBD2
CASSLALGQTDTQYF	TGTGCCAGCAGTTTAGCGCTGGGACAGACAGATACGCAGTATTTT	TRBV12-3/TRBV12-4	.	TRBJ2-3	TRBD1
CASSLNGQGGQPQHF	TGCGCCAGCAGCCTGAATGGACAGGGTGGACAGCCCCAGCATTTT	TRBV5-1	many	TRBJ1-5	TRBD1
CASSLTRSGANVLTF	TGTGCCAGCAGCTTAACCAGGTCTGGGGCCAACGTCCTGACTTTC	TRBV11-2	many	TRBJ2-6	.
CSATPGQGIQDTQYF	TGCAGTGCTACCCCGGGACAGGGGATTCAAGATACGCAGTATTTT	TRBV20-1	many	TRBJ2-3	TRBD1
CASQGAGTSTDTQYF	TGTGCCAGCCAGGGGGCGGGGACCTCCACAGATACGCAGTATTTT	TRBV6-6	many	TRBJ2-3	TRBD1
CASSYGWNTEAFF	TGTGCCAGCAGTTACGGGTGGAACACTGAAGCTTTCTTT	TRBV6-5	.	TRBJ1-1	.
CASSLSGRASTYEQYF	TGTGCCAGCAGTTTATCGGGCCGGGCCTCCACCTACGAGCAGTACTTC	TRBV27	.	TRBJ2-7	.
CASSYPGRGVNTEAFF	TGTGCCAGCAGCTACCCCGGGAGGGGCGTGAACACTGAAGCTTTCTTT	TRBV7-2	few	TRBJ1-1	.
CSASSRQGVYEQYF	TGCAGTGCCTCCTCCCGACAGGGCGTTTACGAGCAGTACTTC	TRBV20-1	many	TRBJ2-7	TRBD1
CASSDGQGAGDTIYF	TGTGCCAGCAGTGACGGACAGGGGGCGGGTGACACCATATATTTT	TRBV2	many	TRBJ1-3	TRBD1
CASSSLSSYEQYF	TGTGCCAGCAGTTCCCTTTCCTCCTACGAGCAGTACTTC	TRBV6-2/TRBV6-3	many	TRBJ2-7	.
CASSPRDREETQYF	TGTGCCAGCAGCCCCCGGGACAGGGAAGAGACCCAGTACTTC	TRBV5-6	many	TRBJ2-5	TRBD1
CASKRGGPAFSGANVLTF	TGTGCCAGCAAAAGGGGAGGACCCGCATTCTCTGGGGCCAACGTCCTGACTTTC	TRBV6-2/TRBV6-3	.	TRBJ2-6	.
CASSMMNGYTF	TGTGCCAGTAGTATGATGAATGGCTACACCTTC	TRBV19	many	TRBJ1-2	.
CASSHRPSYEQYF	TGTGCCAGCAGTCACAGACCCTCCTACGAGCAGTACTTC	TRBV6-2/TRBV6-3	.	TRBJ2-7	.
CASSRASLAANTGELFF	TGTGCCAGCTCAAGGGCATCTCTAGCGGCGAACACCGGGGAGCTGTTTTTT	TRBV18	many	TRBJ2-2	TRBD2
CSAGEGETEAFF	TGCAGTGCTGGGGAGGGGGAGACTGAAGCTTTCTTT	TRBV20-1	few	TRBJ1-1	.
CASSYHGPLPEQFF	TGTGCCAGCAGTTACCACGGACCCCTCCCGGAGCAGTTCTTC	TRBV6-2/TRBV6-3	.	TRBJ2-1	.